This TCR beta chain was identified in a study of beta chain features in type 1 diabetes (dated by TCRdb to the late 2010s). Describing the broader study: Mean age, gender distribution, total cell number and subset yield did not differ between patients and healthy donors. Naive and central memory subsets were obtained from all 30 or so donors, but regulatory and stem cell-like memory subsets were isolated from only 8 patients and roughly 8 healthy donors. A total of some 110 million sorted cells were examined across all samples, and the number of cells per subset was strongly correlated with RNA yield. The study compared TCRB repertoires of sorted circulating CD4+ T cell subsets between recently diagnosed type 1 diabetes patients and matched healthy donors.

The CDR3 has 15 amino acids, counting the end cysteine and phenylalanine. Kept here is only the CDR3 DNA, which spans 45 bases and is read in frame from base 1. The V end gives up 0 bases and the J end 5 bases, leaving 6 bases in the junction not matched to a gene. CDR1 is given as SGDLS and CDR2 as YYNGEE, both from the germline V gene. What the work shows at the level of the full study, not this receptor alone: In all four CD4+ subsets, TCRB CDR3 length was moderately but significantly shorter in type 1 diabetes patients. Naive, central memory and regulatory TCRB repertoires appeared more similar among patients than among healthy donors. Because cDNA was sequenced instead of genomic DNA, highly expressing activated cells could be over-represented, though the groups showed no difference in activation or CD3 levels. HLA sub-analyses involved small numbers of individuals, so any influence of HLA type on TCRB rearrangement remained unresolved. Patients with type 1 diabetes made fewer insertions and deleted more nucleotides at VDJ recombination sites, implying thymic rearrangement abnormalities. Shorter templates might be favored by PCR, yet because patient and control samples were amplified and corrected together, any such skew would affect both groups equally.

With respect to this clone: This clone's antigen is unknown. No base qualities exist here, and no much larger clone lies one base off it.

The entire amount of isolated RNA was reverse transcribed using the High Capacity cDNA Reverse Transcription Kit, so the sequenced TCRB transcripts were expressed ones. Deep immunoSEQ sequencing was applied to naive, central memory and regulatory T cell samples, giving an average of about 3.6 million total reads per sample. Sorted cells were lysed in RLT buffer and RNA was extracted with DNase-treated RNeasy Micro or Mini kits, depending on cell number. To prevent cross-contamination, every cell subset was processed on its own, while patient and healthy donor samples were processed together. TCRB sequences were amplified from cDNA with the immunoSEQ multiplex PCR, producing 87-bp fragments spanning the CDR3 region. Sequencing of the amplicons was performed on the Illumina HiSeq platform. The study's processing was this. Synthetic template baselines were used to correct PCR bias computationally, reads within Hamming distance 2 were collapsed, and singletons that could not be merged were discarded. By aligning reads against IMGT, V, D and J genes, CDR3 length, and insertions or deletions at six rearrangement sites were assigned. Within each subset, clonotype counts were normalized to the number of sorted cells before true diversity and Gini coefficients were calculated with the tcR R package. The overlap coefficient, calculated on TCRB nucleotide sequences, was used to quantify repertoire sharing. This immuneACCESS table, as held by TCRdb, lists in-frame sequences with V and J called but not all clones. Of the missing ones, under half trace to an unresolved V gene in checked studies; the others have no known cause. That table supplies the V and J calls and clone size; D and trimming were determined from the DNA. The table for this sample lists 100,000 to 150,000 clones; around 9% of them were counted only once. Around 0.79% of the sample is in the top ten clones.

From each donor, a single peripheral blood sample of 100 to 150 mL on average was drawn into heparinised tubes. Using a panel that included CD45RO, CCR7, CD25, CD127, CD95 and CD27, naive, central memory, regulatory and stem cell-like memory CD4+ T cells were sorted on a BD FACSAria II. Every sorted population had a purity above 95%. PBMCs were separated immediately by Lymphoprep density gradient centrifugation and were stained directly, without being cultured. So that batch effects would be minimized, each experiment stained and sorted samples in pairs, pairing one healthy donor with one patient. This receptor chain uses TRBV9 and TRBJ2-5, with TRBD2 identical over 8 junction bases. The sequencing input was central memory CD4+ T cells from blood. This receptor was obtained from a man aged 30 to 45 with type 1 diabetes. The bases read TGTGCCAGCAGCGTAGAGGGACTAGGTCCCGAGACCCAGTACTTC. Its translation reads: CASSVEGLGPETQYF.